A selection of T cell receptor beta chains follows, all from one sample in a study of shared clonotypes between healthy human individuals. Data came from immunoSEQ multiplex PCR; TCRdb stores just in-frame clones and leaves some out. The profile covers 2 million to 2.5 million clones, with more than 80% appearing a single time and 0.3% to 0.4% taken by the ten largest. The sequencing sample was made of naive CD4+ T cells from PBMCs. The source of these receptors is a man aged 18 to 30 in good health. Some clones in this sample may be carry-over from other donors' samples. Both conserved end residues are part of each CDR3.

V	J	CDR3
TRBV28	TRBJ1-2	CASSLWDRGSNYGYTF
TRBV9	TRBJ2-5	CASSQGVEETQYF
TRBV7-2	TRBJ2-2	CASSLSWAVTGELFF
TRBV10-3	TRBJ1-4	CAISEPAGGNNEKLFF
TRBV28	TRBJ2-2	CASSPGLAGGGLPGELFF
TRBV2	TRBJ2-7	CASRESYEQYF
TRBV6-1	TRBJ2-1	CASQLRAGEQFF
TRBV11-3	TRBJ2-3	CASSRRTSGTDTQYF
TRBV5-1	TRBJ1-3	CASSSDGPSSGNTIYF
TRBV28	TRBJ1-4	CASSLRMAGEGEKLFF
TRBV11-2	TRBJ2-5	CASTKVTGEETQYF
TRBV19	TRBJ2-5	CASSPGTSGRETQYF
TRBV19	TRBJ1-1	CASSIGAGGGTEAFF
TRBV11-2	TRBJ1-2	CASSLRDAGYGYTF